The clone carrying this TCR beta chain was seen only once. These data come from a study of shared clonotypes between healthy human individuals. Study-wide background: Per donor, three plates held CD4 naive cells, three held CD4 memory, two held CD8 naive and one held CD8 memory.

Assay used: immunoSEQ multiplex PCR; TCRdb lists only in-frame clones, some missing. Among 2 million to 3 million clones listed, roughly 93% were seen once. Germline V lookup: CDR1 SGHDN, CDR2 FVKESK. This CDR3 comprises 16 residues. V lost 4 bases and J lost 0; bases outside the gene matches: 9. The gene calls are TRBV14 and TRBJ2-7, with TRBD1 matching over 7 bases. The specimen was naive CD4+ T cells from PBMCs. As to subset: CD45RA+ positively selected. This TCR was sampled from a man between 18 and 29 years old in good health. Some clones in this sample may be carry-over from other donors' samples. The CDR3: CASSRAGTASSYEQYF. Here the CDR3 DNA reads TGTGCCAGCAGCCGAGCCGGGACAGCGAGCTCCTACGAGCAGTACTTC.